This TCR beta chain appears in the sequencing data of a study of blood T cells in healthy people across ages. PCR was performed a second time for roughly 6 to 12 cycles using a sample-barcoded 5' primer and a J-beta primer mix. TCRdb recomputed calls from the 5' RACE reads with MiXCR, one row per CDR3 protein. The data contain some 940,000 distinct CDR3 sequences, about 29% of them singletons. The CDR3 totals 15 residues. The trim removed 1 base at V and 3 bases at J, leaving 5 bases unmatched. Per germline, CDR1 SGHAT and CDR2 FQNNGV. The sample was also reused in another study, on T cells of mothers and their children.

This chain connects TRBV11-2 to TRBJ2-7, with 8 bases aligning to TRBD1. The source is a woman between 40 and 50 years old in good health. Sequenced material: blood. CDR3 residues: CASSLGSTGGYEQYF. The CDR3 DNA reads as TGTGCCAGCAGCTTAGGGAGTACAGGGGGCTACGAGCAGTACTTC. The full variable domain, in which reference TRBV11-2 and TRBJ2-7 provide the parts outside the CDR3, is EAGVAQSPRYKIIEKRQSVAFWCNPISGHATLYWYQQILGQGPKLLIQFQNNGVVDDSQLPKDRFSAERLKGVDSTLKIQPAKLEDSAVYLCASSLGSTGGYEQYFGPGTRLTVT.